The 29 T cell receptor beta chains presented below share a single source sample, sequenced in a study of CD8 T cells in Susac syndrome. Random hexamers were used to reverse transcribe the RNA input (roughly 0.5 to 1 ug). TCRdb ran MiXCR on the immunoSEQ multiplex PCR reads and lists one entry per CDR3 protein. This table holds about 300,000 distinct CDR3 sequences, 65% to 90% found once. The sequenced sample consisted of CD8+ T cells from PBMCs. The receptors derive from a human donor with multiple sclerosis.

The CDR3 is CASSLALGGRDYNEQFF. CDR3 DNA: TGTGCCAGCAGTTTAGCCCTGGGGGGGCGGGATTACAATGAGCAGTTCTTC. V gene TRBV12-3 or TRBV12-4 combines with J gene TRBJ2-1, with a possible D match to TRBD2 (7 bases). The length of the CDR3 is 17 residues. V gave up 0 bases and J gave up 4 bases, with 16 bases separating them.

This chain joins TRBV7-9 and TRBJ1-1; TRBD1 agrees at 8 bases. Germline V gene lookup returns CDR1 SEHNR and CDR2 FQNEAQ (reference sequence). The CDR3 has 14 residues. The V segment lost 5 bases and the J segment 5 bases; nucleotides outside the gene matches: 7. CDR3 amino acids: CASSPGGVLTEAFF. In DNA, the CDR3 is TGTGCCAGCAGCCCAGGGGGCGTCTTGACTGAAGCTTTCTTT.

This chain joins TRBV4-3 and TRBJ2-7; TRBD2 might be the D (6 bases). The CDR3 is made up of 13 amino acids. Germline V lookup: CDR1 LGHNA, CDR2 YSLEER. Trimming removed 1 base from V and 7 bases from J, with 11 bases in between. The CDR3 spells CASSQVGGREQYF. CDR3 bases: TGCGCCAGCAGCCAAGTGGGAGGTCGGGAGCAGTACTTC.

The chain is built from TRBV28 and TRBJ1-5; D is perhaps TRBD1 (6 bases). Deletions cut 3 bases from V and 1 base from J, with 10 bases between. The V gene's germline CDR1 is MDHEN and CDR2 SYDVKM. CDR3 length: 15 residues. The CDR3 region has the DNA TGTGCCAGCAGTTTTGGGGGCTCCAGCAATCAGCCCCAGCATTTT. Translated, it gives CASSFGGSSNQPQHF.

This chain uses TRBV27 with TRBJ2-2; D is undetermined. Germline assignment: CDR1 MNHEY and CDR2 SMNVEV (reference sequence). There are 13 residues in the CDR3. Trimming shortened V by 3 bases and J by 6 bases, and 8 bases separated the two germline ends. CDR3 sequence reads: CASSFNIPGELFF. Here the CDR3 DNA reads TGTGCCAGCAGTTTTAACATTCCCGGGGAGCTGTTTTTT.

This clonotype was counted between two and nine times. The CDR3 bases are TGCGCCAGCAGCCAAGGACCCTATGGAGCCAAAAACATTCAGTACTTC. Translating it yields CASSQGPYGAKNIQYF. The J gene is TRBJ2-4, the V gene TRBV4-1, with no clear D. V lost 1 base to trimming and J lost 0 bases, with 10 bases between them. CDR1 and CDR2 (germline): MGHRA, YSYEKL. The CDR3 is 16 amino acids.

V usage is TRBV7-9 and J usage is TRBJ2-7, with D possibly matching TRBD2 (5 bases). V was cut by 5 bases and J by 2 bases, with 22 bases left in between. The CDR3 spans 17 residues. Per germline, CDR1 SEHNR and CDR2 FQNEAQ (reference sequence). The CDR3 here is CASSGSSVGDSPYEQYF. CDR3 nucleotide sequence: TGTGCCAGCAGCGGATCCTCCGTGGGAGATTCCCCCTACGAGCAGTACTTC. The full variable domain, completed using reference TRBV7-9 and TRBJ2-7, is DTGVSQNPRHKITKRGQNVTFRCDPISEHNRLYWYRQTLGQGPEFLTYFQNEAQLEKSRLLSDRFSAERPKGSFSTLEIQRTEQGDSAMYLCASSGSSVGDSPYEQYFGPGTRLTVT.

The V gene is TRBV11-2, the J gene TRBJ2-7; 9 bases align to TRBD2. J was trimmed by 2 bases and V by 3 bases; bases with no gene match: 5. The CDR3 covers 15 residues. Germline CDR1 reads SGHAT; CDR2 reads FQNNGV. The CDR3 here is CASSLEAGGPYEQYF. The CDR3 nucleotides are TGTGCCAGCAGCTTGGAAGCGGGGGGCCCCTACGAGCAGTACTTC.

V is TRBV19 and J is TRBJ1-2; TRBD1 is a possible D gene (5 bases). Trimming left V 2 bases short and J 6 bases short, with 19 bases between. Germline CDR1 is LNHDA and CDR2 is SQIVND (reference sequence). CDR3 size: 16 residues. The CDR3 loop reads CASSIPGVRGRDGYTF. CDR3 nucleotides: TGTGCCAGTAGTATACCCGGCGTAAGGGGTCGGGATGGCTACACCTTC.

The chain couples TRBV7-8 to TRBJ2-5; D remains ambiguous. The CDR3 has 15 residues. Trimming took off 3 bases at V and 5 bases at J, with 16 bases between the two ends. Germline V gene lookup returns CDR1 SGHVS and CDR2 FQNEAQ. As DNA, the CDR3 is TGTGCCAGCAGCTTCGTGGCGGACCTCAGGGAGACCCAGTACTTC. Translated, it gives CASSFVADLRETQYF.

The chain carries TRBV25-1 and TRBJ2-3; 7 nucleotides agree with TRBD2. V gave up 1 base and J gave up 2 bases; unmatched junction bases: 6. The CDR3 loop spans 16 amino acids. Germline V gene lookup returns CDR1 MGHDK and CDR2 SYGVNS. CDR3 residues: CASSESGSGVTDTQYF. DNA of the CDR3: TGTGCCAGCAGTGAATCAGGCAGCGGGGTCACAGATACGCAGTATTTT.

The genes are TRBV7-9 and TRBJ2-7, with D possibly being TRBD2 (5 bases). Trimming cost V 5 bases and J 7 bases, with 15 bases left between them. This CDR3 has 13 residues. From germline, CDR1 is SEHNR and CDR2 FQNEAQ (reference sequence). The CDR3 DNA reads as TGTGCCAGCAGCGGTCCCGAGGGCGGTGAGCAGTACTTC. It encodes CASSGPEGGEQYF.

The CDR3 loop is CASSPWDSEKAETQYF. As DNA, the CDR3 is TGTGCCAGCAGCCCCTGGGACAGTGAGAAAGCAGAGACCCAGTACTTC. The chain recombines TRBV7-9 with TRBJ2-5; 7 positions agree with TRBD1. The CDR3 contains 16 residues. Germline V CDR1 and CDR2: SEHNR, FQNEAQ (reference sequence). J gave up 4 bases and V 5 bases, and 13 bases lay outside the gene matches.

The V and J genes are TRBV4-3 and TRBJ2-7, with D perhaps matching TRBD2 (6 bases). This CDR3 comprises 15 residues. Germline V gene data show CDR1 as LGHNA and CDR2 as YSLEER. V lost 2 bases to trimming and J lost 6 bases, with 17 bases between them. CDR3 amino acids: CASSQLTGVGGEQYF. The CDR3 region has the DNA TGCGCCAGCAGCCAACTGACGGGGGTCGGAGGCGAGCAGTACTTC.

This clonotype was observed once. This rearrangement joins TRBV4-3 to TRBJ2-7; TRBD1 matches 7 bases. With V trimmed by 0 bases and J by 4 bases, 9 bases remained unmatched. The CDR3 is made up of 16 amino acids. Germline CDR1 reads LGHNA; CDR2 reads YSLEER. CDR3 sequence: CASSQDLPGGAYEQYF. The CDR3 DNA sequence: TGCGCCAGCAGCCAAGATCTACCAGGGGGTGCGTACGAGCAGTACTTC.

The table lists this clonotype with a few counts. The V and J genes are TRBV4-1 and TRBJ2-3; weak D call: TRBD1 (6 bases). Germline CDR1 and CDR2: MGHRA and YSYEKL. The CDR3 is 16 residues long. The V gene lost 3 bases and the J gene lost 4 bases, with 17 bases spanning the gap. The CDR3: CASSHLTGPGSDTQYF. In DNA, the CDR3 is TGCGCCAGCAGCCACCTGACAGGACCCGGGTCAGATACGCAGTATTTT.

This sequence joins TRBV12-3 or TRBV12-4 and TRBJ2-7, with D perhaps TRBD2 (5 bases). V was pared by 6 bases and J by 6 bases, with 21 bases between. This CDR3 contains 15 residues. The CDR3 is CASRDSLYWDSEQYF. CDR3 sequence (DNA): TGTGCCAGCAGGGACTCCCTCTACTGGGATTCCGAGCAGTACTTC.

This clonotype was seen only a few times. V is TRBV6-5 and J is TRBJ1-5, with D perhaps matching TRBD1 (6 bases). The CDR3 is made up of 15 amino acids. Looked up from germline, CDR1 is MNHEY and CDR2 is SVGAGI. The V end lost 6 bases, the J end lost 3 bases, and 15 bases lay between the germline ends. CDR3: CASSSRGQPNQPQHF. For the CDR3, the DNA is TGTGCCAGCAGCTCGAGAGGACAGCCCAATCAGCCCCAGCATTTT.

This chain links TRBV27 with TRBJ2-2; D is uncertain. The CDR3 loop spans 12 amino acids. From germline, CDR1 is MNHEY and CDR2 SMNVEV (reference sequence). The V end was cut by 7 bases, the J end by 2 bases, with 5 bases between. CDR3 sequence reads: CASIDNTGELFF. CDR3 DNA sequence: TGTGCCAGCATTGATAACACCGGGGAGCTGTTTTTT.

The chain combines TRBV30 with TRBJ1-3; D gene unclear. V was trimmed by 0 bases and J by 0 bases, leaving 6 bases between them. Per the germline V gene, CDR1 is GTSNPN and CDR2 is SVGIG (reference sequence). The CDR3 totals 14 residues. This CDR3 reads CAWSVGYSGNTIYF. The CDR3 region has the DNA TGTGCCTGGAGTGTCGGATACTCTGGAAACACCATATATTTT.

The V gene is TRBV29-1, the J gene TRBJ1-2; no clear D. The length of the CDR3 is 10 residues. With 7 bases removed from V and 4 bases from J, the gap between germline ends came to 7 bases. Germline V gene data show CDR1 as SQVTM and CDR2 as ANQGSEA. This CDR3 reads CSDSGYGYTF. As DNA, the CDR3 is TGCAGCGATAGCGGCTATGGCTACACCTTC.

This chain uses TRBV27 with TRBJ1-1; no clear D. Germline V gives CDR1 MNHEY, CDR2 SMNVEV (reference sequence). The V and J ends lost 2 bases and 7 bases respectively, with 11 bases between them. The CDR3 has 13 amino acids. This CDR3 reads CASSLGGPDEAFF. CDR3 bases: TGTGCCAGCAGTTTAGGAGGGCCTGATGAAGCTTTCTTT.

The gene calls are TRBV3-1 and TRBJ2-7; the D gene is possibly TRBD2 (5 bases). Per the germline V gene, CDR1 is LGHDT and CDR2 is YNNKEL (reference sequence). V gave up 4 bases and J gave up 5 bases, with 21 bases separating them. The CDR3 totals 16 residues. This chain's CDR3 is CASSPGILKGSDEQYF. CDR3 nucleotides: TGTGCCAGCAGCCCAGGCATCTTGAAAGGGAGCGACGAGCAGTACTTC.

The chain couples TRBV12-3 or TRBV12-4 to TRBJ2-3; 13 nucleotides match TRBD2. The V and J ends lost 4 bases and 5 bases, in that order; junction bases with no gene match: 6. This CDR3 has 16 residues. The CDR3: CASSSRTSGRRDTQYF. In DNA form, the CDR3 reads TGTGCCAGCAGTTCCAGGACTAGCGGGAGAAGAGATACGCAGTATTTT.

This CDR3 is CASSHFGQGAYEQYF. The CDR3 region has the DNA TGTGCCAGCAGTCATTTCGGACAGGGGGCCTACGAGCAGTACTTC. The J gene is TRBJ2-7, the V gene TRBV6-5; 10 nucleotides line up with TRBD1. CDR1 is MNHEY, CDR2 SVGAGI, per germline. J was trimmed by 2 bases and V by 5 bases; bases with no gene match: 6. The CDR3 runs 15 residues.

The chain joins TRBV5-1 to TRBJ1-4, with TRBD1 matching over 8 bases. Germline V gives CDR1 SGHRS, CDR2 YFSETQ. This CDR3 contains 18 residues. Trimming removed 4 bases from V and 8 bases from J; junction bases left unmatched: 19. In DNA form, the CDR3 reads TGCGCCAGCAGCAGAACCCAGGGGGCGCGAGGTGCGGGAGAAAAACTGTTTTTT. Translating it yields CASSRTQGARGAGEKLFF.

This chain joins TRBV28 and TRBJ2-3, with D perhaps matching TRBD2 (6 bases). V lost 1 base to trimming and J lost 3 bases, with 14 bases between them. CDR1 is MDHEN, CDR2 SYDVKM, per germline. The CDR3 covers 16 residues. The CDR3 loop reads CASSLYGGPRTDTQYF. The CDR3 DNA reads TGTGCCAGCAGTTTATATGGAGGGCCACGTACAGATACGCAGTATTTT.

The CDR3 coding sequence is TGTGCCAGCAGTGTTGGGCAGGGAAGCAATCAGCCCCAGCATTTT. Translated, it gives CASSVGQGSNQPQHF. V gene TRBV2 combines with J gene TRBJ1-5; the D gene is possibly TRBD1 (5 bases). V shed 4 bases and J shed 1 base, with 11 bases lying between them. CDR3 size: 15 residues. Germline CDR1 and CDR2: SNHLY and FYNNEI.

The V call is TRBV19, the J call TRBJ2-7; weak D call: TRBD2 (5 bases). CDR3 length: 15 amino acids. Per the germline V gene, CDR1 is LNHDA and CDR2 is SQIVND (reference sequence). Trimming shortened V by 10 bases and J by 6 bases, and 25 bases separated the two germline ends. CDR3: CATRLGPSQLLEQYF. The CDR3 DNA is TGTGCCACCCGTCTAGGGCCTAGCCAATTGCTCGAGCAGTACTTC. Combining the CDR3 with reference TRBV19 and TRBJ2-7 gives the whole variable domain DGGITQSPKYLFRKEGQNVTLSCEQNLNHDAMYWYRQDPGQGLRLIYYSQIVNDFQKGDIAEGYSVSREKKESFPLTVTSAQKNPTAFYLCATRLGPSQLLEQYFGPGTRLTVT.